These 20 T cell receptor beta chains share one sample of origin, sequenced in a study of T cells in Graves' hyperthyroidism and ophthalmopathy. There were TCR beta CDR3 regions amplified from RNA transcripts. The primer set for the first-round RT-PCR of the TCR CDR3 was HTBI. TCRdb reprocessed the multiplex PCR reads via MiXCR and lists one record per CDR3 protein. The sample has about 550,000 distinct CDR3 sequences; less than 25% are singletons. The sequenced material came from blood. Receptor source: a man aged 18 to 29 with Graves' hyperthyroidism.

Many counts were recorded for this clonotype. The chain couples TRBV28 to TRBJ1-3; a possible D gene is TRBD1 (6 bases). The V and J ends lost 5 bases and 6 bases respectively, with 17 bases between them. The germline CDR1 and CDR2 sequences are MDHEN and SYDVKM. This CDR3 region has 15 residues. In DNA, the CDR3 is TGTGCCAGCAGTCCGACAGGTGGCTACGAAAACACCATATATTTT. This gives the protein CASSPTGGYENTIYF.

This clonotype was counted at least ten times. The gene calls are TRBV28 and TRBJ1-2; D possibly corresponds to TRBD1 (5 bases). From germline, CDR1 is MDHEN and CDR2 SYDVKM. The CDR3 extends over 17 amino acids. V was clipped by 3 bases and J by 2 bases, with 19 bases between them. In nucleotides, the CDR3 is TGTGCCAGCAGTTTTTTCCCGAAGGGGCCTTTGAACTATGGCTACACCTTC. This translates into CASSFFPKGPLNYGYTF.

This clonotype came up many times. This sequence joins TRBV19 and TRBJ1-1, with D hard to call. The CDR3 sequence is 12 residues long. Germline V gene data show CDR1 as LNHDA and CDR2 as SQIVND (reference sequence). Trimming removed 3 bases from V and 7 bases from J, with 9 bases in between. The DNA for the CDR3 is TGTGCCAGTAGTATGTTACAGAATGAAGCTTTCTTT. Residues: CASSMLQNEAFF.

This clonotype was counted ten times or more. The chain combines TRBV6-5 with TRBJ2-5; D uncertain. The V gene's germline CDR1 is MNHEY and CDR2 SVGAGI. Trimming removed 2 bases from V and 4 bases from J, with 8 bases in between. This CDR3 is 13 amino acids long. The CDR3 region has the DNA TGTGCCAGCAGTTACAGTTGGAGAGAGACCCAGTACTTC. Translation gives CASSYSWRETQYF.

This clonotype came up many times. This chain joins TRBV2 and TRBJ1-1; 9 positions match TRBD1. This CDR3 is built from 15 residues. Trimming removed 8 bases from V and 1 base from J; junction bases left unmatched: 8. Germline V gives CDR1 SNHLY, CDR2 FYNNEI. Written as DNA, the CDR3 is TGTGCCAGCCGTCCCGGGACAGGGACGAACACTGAAGCTTTCTTT. Its translation is CASRPGTGTNTEAFF.

This clonotype was seen at least ten times. V is TRBV2 and J is TRBJ2-5; D is unresolved. The V end lost 4 bases, the J end lost 3 bases, and 6 bases lay between the germline ends. Germline CDR1 and CDR2: SNHLY and FYNNEI. This CDR3 is built from 12 residues. CDR3 nucleotide sequence: TGTGCCAGCAGTGCCTTTGAAGAGACCCAGTACTTC. Its translation: CASSAFEETQYF.

This clonotype showed up many times. V usage is TRBV2 and J usage is TRBJ1-1, with D hard to call. The germline V and J ends were trimmed by 5 bases and 0 bases, with 10 bases remaining between them. The CDR3 is 14 amino acids. Germline assignment: CDR1 SNHLY and CDR2 FYNNEI. CDR3 residues: CASSRGFMNTEAFF. The CDR3 bases are TGTGCCAGCAGTCGTGGATTTATGAACACTGAAGCTTTCTTT.

This clonotype was counted only a few times. This chain links TRBV7-9 with TRBJ1-2; TRBD1 might be the D (6 bases). This CDR3 has 15 amino acids. Germline V lookup: CDR1 SEHNR, CDR2 FQNEAQ (reference sequence). Deletions cut 4 bases from V and 6 bases from J, with 18 bases between. This CDR3 reads CASSSTAVEGDGYTF. The CDR3 DNA reads as TGTGCCAGCAGCTCGACGGCTGTTGAGGGGGATGGCTACACCTTC.

Concerning this clonotype itself: Being one base from a much bigger clone, this may be a read error. The chain recombines TRBV12-3 or TRBV12-4 with TRBJ1-2; 8 bases are shared with TRBD1. The CDR3 totals 13 residues. CDR3 sequence: CSSTRGQNYGYTF. The CDR3 bases are TGTTCCAGCACCAGGGGGCAGAACTATGGCTACACCTTC.

The chain links TRBV11-2 to TRBJ2-7, with a weak D call TRBD2 (5 bases). Per the germline V gene, CDR1 is SGHAT and CDR2 is FQNNGV. V was clipped by 3 bases and J by 4 bases, with 13 bases between them. The CDR3 extends over 14 amino acids. The DNA of the CDR3 is TGTGCCAGCAGCTTTGTGGGGAGACTTTACGAGCAGTACTTC. Translation: CASSFVGRLYEQYF.

V and J are TRBV6-5 and TRBJ1-2; the D gene is possibly TRBD1 (5 bases). CDR3 length equals 15 residues. V lost 3 bases and J lost 3, with 14 bases in between. In germline, CDR1 is MNHEY, CDR2 SVGAGI. CDR3 residues: CASSYQEGTYYGYTF. The CDR3 DNA is TGTGCCAGCAGTTATCAAGAGGGGACGTACTATGGCTACACCTTC.

This clonotype was observed a handful of times. The genes are TRBV12-3 or TRBV12-4 and TRBJ1-1; the match to TRBD1 covers 8 bases. V lost 5 bases to trimming and J lost 1 base; unmatched junction nucleotides: 6. This CDR3 spans 15 amino acids. CDR3 amino acids: CASSIDRGWNTEAFF. Written as DNA, the CDR3 is TGTGCCAGCAGTATCGACAGGGGTTGGAACACTGAAGCTTTCTTT.

This clonotype was seen only a few times. This chain uses TRBV10-3 with TRBJ1-3; 11 bases align to TRBD1. CDR3 size: 15 residues. V was pared by 10 bases and J by 4 bases, with 9 bases of the junction left unmatched. Germline CDR1 is ENHRY and CDR2 is SYGVKD. CDR3 DNA sequence: TGTGCCACAGCCGGGACAGGGGGGCCGGGAAACACCATATATTTT. It codes for CATAGTGGPGNTIYF.

This clonotype appeared many times. The CDR3 DNA sequence: TGTGCCAGTTGGGGGGCGGGGACCGGGGAGCTGTTTTTT. Its protein product is CASWGAGTGELFF. The gene calls are TRBV12-3 or TRBV12-4 and TRBJ2-2, with D perhaps matching TRBD1 or TRBD2 (6 bases each). The length of the CDR3 is 13 residues. V dropped 9 bases and J dropped 5 bases, with 13 bases sitting between them.

V gene TRBV6-1 combines with J gene TRBJ2-5; maybe TRBD1 (5 bases). Per germline, CDR1 MNHNS and CDR2 SASEGT. This CDR3 has 14 residues. The V end lost 6 bases, the J end lost 5 bases, and 16 bases lay between the germline ends. CDR3 in amino acids: CASRISRDVETQYF. For the CDR3, the DNA is TGTGCCAGCAGGATATCCAGGGATGTGGAGACCCAGTACTTC.

The sample holds many counts of this clonotype. The chain has TRBV28 and TRBJ1-2; D perhaps matches TRBD1 (5 bases). The CDR3 is made up of 15 amino acids. The germline V gene encodes CDR1 MDHEN and CDR2 SYDVKM. V lost 5 bases, J lost 3 bases, and 16 bases lay in between. The CDR3 bases are TGTGCCAGCAGTCCCAACCCCGGGGGGTACTATGGCTACACCTTC. The encoded protein is CASSPNPGGYYGYTF.

The CDR3 region has the DNA TGTGCCAGCAGTCCCCCGGGAGATAATTCACCCCTCCACTTT. This encodes CASSPPGDNSPLHF. V is TRBV28 and J is TRBJ1-6; D gene ambiguous. CDR1 is MDHEN and CDR2 is SYDVKM in the germline V gene. The V gene lost 5 bases and the J gene lost 5 bases, with 10 bases spanning the gap. The CDR3 runs to 14 residues.

This clonotype was observed a few times. The chain joins TRBV3-1 to TRBJ1-5, with TRBD1 matching over 8 bases. The V gene end was trimmed by 0 bases and the J gene end by 6 bases; junction bases not matched to a gene: 4. Germline values: CDR1 LGHDT, CDR2 YNNKEL (reference sequence). CDR3 length: 15 amino acids. The CDR3 DNA reads as TGTGCCAGCAGCCAAGATCTCGGACAGGGTCAGCCCCAGCATTTT. It translates to CASSQDLGQGQPQHF.

This clonotype turned up a few times. The J gene is TRBJ2-7, the V gene TRBV2; TRBD1 matches at 8 bases. The CDR3 contains 16 residues. The ends lost 0 bases at V and 0 bases at J; junction bases unmatched: 4. The germline V gene encodes CDR1 SNHLY and CDR2 FYNNEI. CDR3 sequence reads: CASSEADTGGSYEQYF. The CDR3 coding sequence is TGTGCCAGCAGTGAAGCGGACACAGGGGGCTCCTACGAGCAGTACTTC.

This clonotype was counted at least ten times. This chain links TRBV12-3 or TRBV12-4 with TRBJ2-2; 11 nucleotides align to TRBD1. Germline trimming cut 6 bases from V and 3 bases from J; bases unmatched to any gene: 3. The CDR3 contains 15 residues. Here the CDR3 DNA reads TGTGCCAGCAGAGGACAGGGGGCGGACACCGGGGAGCTGTTTTTT. This encodes CASRGQGADTGELFF.